This TCR beta chain was observed in a study of neurological immune-mediated disorders. TCRdb re-called the 5' RACE reads through MiXCR, storing one row per CDR3 protein. The sample includes about 80,000 distinct CDR3 sequences, 9.4% seen only once; the top ten take 1.7%. This clonotype was seen many times. Deletions cut 5 bases from V and 3 bases from J, with 14 bases between. The CDR3 is 14 amino acids. Germline lookup yields CDR1 MNHEY and CDR2 SMNVEV (reference sequence). The source is a man aged 45-65 years in good health. The gene calls are TRBV27 and TRBJ2-7, with TRBD1 as a possible D gene (5 bases). The sample taken for sequencing was PBMCs. The CDR3 nucleotides read TGTGCCAGCAGTCGAGACAGCCTCAACTACGAGCAGTACTTC. Protein sequence: CASSRDSLNYEQYF.